These 28 T cell receptor beta chains share one sample of origin, sequenced in a study of blood T cell repertoires in COVID-19. Some clones are missing from TCRdb's copy, which holds only in-frame ones; the method was immunoSEQ multiplex PCR. The table lists 35,000 to 45,000 clones, just under 85% of them singletons, with approximately 15% in the top ten. The source material was peripheral blood. Receptors originate from a human donor in a cohort sampled during active COVID-19.

The V and J genes are TRBV5-5 and TRBJ2-3, with TRBD1 matching over 8 bases. The CDR3 consists of 15 residues. Germline V lookup: CDR1 SGHKS, CDR2 YYEKEE (reference sequence). V was clipped by 4 bases and J by 1 base; unmatched bases: 5. CDR3 sequence: CASSRRGQGTDTQYF. The CDR3 DNA sequence: TGTGCCAGCAGCCGCAGGGGACAGGGCACAGATACGCAGTATTTT.

The V call is TRBV16, the J call TRBJ2-2; 7 bases line up with TRBD2. The CDR3 is 14 amino acids. The junction had 5 bases not matched to a gene; V was cut back by 4 bases and J by 6 bases. The germline V gene has CDR1 KGHSY and CDR2 FQNENV. For the CDR3, the DNA is TGTGCCAGCAGCCCCGGGACTACTTCCGGGGAGCTGTTTTTT. It codes for CASSPGTTSGELFF.

This clone turned up a few times. The chain recombines TRBV9 with TRBJ2-7; the D gene is possibly TRBD1 (7 bases). CDR3 length: 14 amino acids. Germline CDR1 is SGDLS and CDR2 is YYNGEE. Deletions cut 1 base from V and 0 bases from J, with 8 bases between. The CDR3 coding sequence is TGTGCCAGCAGCGTACAGGGGGGCTCCTACGAGCAGTACTTC. This sequence encodes CASSVQGGSYEQYF. Based on the CDR3 plus reference TRBV9 and TRBJ2-7, the full variable domain is DSGVTQTPKHLITATGQRVTLRCSPRSGDLSVYWYQQSLDQGLQFLIQYYNGEERAKGNILERFSAQQFPDLHSELNLSSLELGDSALYFCASSVQGGSYEQYFGPGTRLTVT.

The V gene is TRBV19, the J gene TRBJ2-1, with 8 bases matching TRBD1. Looked up from germline, CDR1 is LNHDA and CDR2 is SQIVND (reference sequence). The trim removed 3 bases at V and 3 bases at J, leaving 1 base unmatched. The CDR3 has 14 amino acids. The CDR3: CASSMGQVYNEQFF. CDR3 nucleotide sequence: TGTGCCAGTAGTATGGGACAGGTCTACAATGAGCAGTTCTTC.

This chain joins TRBV30 and TRBJ1-2; D is perhaps TRBD1 (5 bases). The CDR3 totals 13 residues. Germline CDR1 GTSNPN, CDR2 SVGIG (reference sequence). V lost 0 bases to trimming and J lost 6 bases, with 11 bases between them. DNA of the CDR3: TGTGCCTGGAGTGTAGACAGTTGGGATGGCTACACCTTC. It codes for CAWSVDSWDGYTF.

The chain is built from TRBV10-3 and TRBJ1-4, with 9 bases that match TRBD1. The germline CDR1 and CDR2 sequences are ENHRY and SYGVKD. The CDR3 extends over 14 amino acids. The ends lost 4 bases at V and 5 bases at J; junction bases unmatched: 2. CDR3 nucleotides: TGTGCCATCAGTGGGACAGGGGAGAATGAAAAACTGTTTTTT. It is translated as CAISGTGENEKLFF.

The gene calls are TRBV7-2 and TRBJ2-4; TRBD2 is a possible D gene (6 bases). This CDR3 comprises 17 residues. V was cut by 5 bases and J by 0 bases, with 17 bases left in between. Germline-derived CDR1 and CDR2 are SGHTA and FQGNSA. The CDR3 loop is CASSPRLGGVAKNIQYF. The CDR3 DNA sequence: TGTGCCAGCAGCCCCCGCTTAGGCGGGGTAGCCAAAAACATTCAGTACTTC.

This sequence joins TRBV18 and TRBJ2-1, with 10 bases identical to TRBD2. V lost 2 bases and J lost 5; bases outside the gene matches: 3. The V gene's germline CDR1 is KGHSH and CDR2 LQKENI. The CDR3 sequence is 15 residues long. The CDR3 is CASSPTLAGDNEQFF. The CDR3 region has the DNA TGTGCCAGCTCACCAACCCTAGCGGGGGACAATGAGCAGTTCTTC. Together with reference TRBV18 and TRBJ2-1, the CDR3 gives the full variable domain: NAGVMQNPRHLVRRRGQEARLRCSPMKGHSHVYWYRQLPEEGLKFMVYLQKENIIDESGMPKERFSAEFPKEGPSILRIQQVVRGDSAAYFCASSPTLAGDNEQFFGPGTRLTVL.

V and J are TRBV6-5 and TRBJ1-1; TRBD1 matches 7 bases. J gave up 0 bases and V 2 bases, and 3 bases lay outside the gene matches. Germline values: CDR1 MNHEY, CDR2 SVGAGI. CDR3 length: 15 residues. Here the CDR3 DNA reads TGTGCCAGCAGTTACGGGGGACAGATGAACACTGAAGCTTTCTTT. Translated: CASSYGGQMNTEAFF.

The gene calls are TRBV7-9 and TRBJ1-1; TRBD1 agrees at 10 bases. The junction had 13 bases not matched to a gene; V was cut back by 5 bases and J by 1 base. The CDR3 has 18 amino acids. Germline V gene lookup returns CDR1 SEHNR and CDR2 FQNEAQ (reference sequence). For the CDR3, the DNA is TGTGCCAGCAGCCTGGGACAGGGGCAAGGGAATAGGAACACTGAAGCTTTCTTT. This codes for CASSLGQGQGNRNTEAFF.

In its sample, this clone was seen a few times. The chain carries TRBV7-9 and TRBJ1-4; D gene uncertain. The V end lost 5 bases, the J end lost 6 bases, and 10 bases lay between the germline ends. The CDR3 runs to 13 residues. The V gene's germline CDR1 is SEHNR and CDR2 FQNEAQ (reference sequence). The CDR3: CASSTGGHEKLFF. The CDR3, as DNA: TGTGCCAGCAGCACCGGAGGTCATGAAAAACTGTTTTTT.

V gene TRBV18 combines with J gene TRBJ1-5; D call uncertain. Germline CDR1 is KGHSH and CDR2 is LQKENI. V was trimmed by 3 bases and J by 3 bases, leaving 6 bases between them. This CDR3 is built from 13 residues. The CDR3 is CASSPLANQPQHF. The DNA for the CDR3 is TGTGCCAGCTCACCGTTAGCCAATCAGCCCCAGCATTTT.

The V gene is TRBV18, the J gene TRBJ2-3; D not certain. The CDR3 is 16 amino acids. The V and J ends lost 0 bases and 3 bases respectively, with 13 bases between them. Germline CDR1 KGHSH, CDR2 LQKENI. The CDR3 is CASSPPGPERTDTQYF. The CDR3 DNA reads as TGTGCCAGCTCACCACCGGGTCCGGAGCGAACAGATACGCAGTATTTT.

This clone was recorded only once. J is TRBJ1-4 and V is TRBV19; 7 bases match TRBD1. This CDR3 region has 13 residues. The germline V gene has CDR1 LNHDA and CDR2 SQIVND (reference sequence). V was pared by 7 bases and J by 6 bases, with 5 bases of the junction left unmatched. Written as DNA, the CDR3 is TGTGCCAGTAACGGACAGGCTGATGAAAAACTGTTTTTT. Translating it yields CASNGQADEKLFF.

V gene TRBV2 combines with J gene TRBJ2-6, with D hard to call. This CDR3 region has 16 residues. The V gene lost 0 bases and the J gene lost 0 bases, with 6 bases spanning the gap. The germline CDR1 and CDR2 sequences are SNHLY and FYNNEI. The CDR3 here is CASSEATYSGANVLTF. Here the CDR3 DNA reads TGTGCCAGCAGTGAAGCTACTTACTCTGGGGCCAACGTCCTGACTTTC.

V and J are TRBV19 and TRBJ2-2; 9 nucleotides agree with TRBD1. V shed 6 bases, J shed 5 bases, and the junction held 7 bases outside the gene matches. Germline V gives CDR1 LNHDA, CDR2 SQIVND (reference sequence). The CDR3 contains 15 residues. The CDR3 region is CASSPGQGRTGELFF. In DNA, the CDR3 is TGTGCCAGTAGCCCGGGACAGGGACGAACCGGGGAGCTGTTTTTT.

The chain carries TRBV6-5 and TRBJ1-5; 8 nucleotides agree with TRBD1. Trimming at V came to 6 bases and at J to 7 bases, leaving 5 bases not matched to a gene. This CDR3 is built from 13 residues. Germline loops: CDR1 MNHEY, CDR2 SVGAGI. The CDR3 DNA reads TGTGCCAGCAGCCAGGGGGCAAAGCAGCCCCAGCATTTT. It translates to CASSQGAKQPQHF.

The J gene is TRBJ1-4, the V gene TRBV4-2, with D perhaps matching TRBD1 (5 bases). V was pared by 3 bases and J by 7 bases, with 15 bases between. Germline V gives CDR1 LGHNA, CDR2 YNFKEQ. CDR3 length: 15 amino acids. DNA for the CDR3: TGTGCCAGCAGCCAGGACAAAGGGGTCAGTGAAAAACTGTTTTTT. Translation: CASSQDKGVSEKLFF.

The rearrangement uses TRBV24-1 and TRBJ2-2, with 7 nucleotides matching TRBD1. Looked up from germline, CDR1 is KGHDR and CDR2 is SFDVKD. J gave up 0 bases and V 2 bases, and 2 bases lay outside the gene matches. The CDR3 has 16 residues. CDR3 protein: CATSDWTGANTGELFF. In nucleotides, the CDR3 is TGTGCCACCAGTGATTGGACAGGCGCGAACACCGGGGAGCTGTTTTTT.

The genes are TRBV9 and TRBJ2-1; unclear D gene. CDR1 is SGDLS and CDR2 is YYNGEE in the germline V gene. The CDR3 totals 12 residues. The germline V and J ends were trimmed by 0 bases and 9 bases, with 7 bases remaining between them. This CDR3 is CASSVGPGEQFF. DNA of the CDR3: TGTGCCAGCAGCGTAGGGCCAGGTGAGCAGTTCTTC.

V gene TRBV5-1 combines with J gene TRBJ1-1; no clear D gene. Trimming shortened V by 0 bases and J by 3 bases, and 9 bases separated the two germline ends. The CDR3 is 14 amino acids. CDR1 and CDR2 (germline): SGHRS, YFSETQ. CDR3: CASSLDPPYTEAFF. The CDR3 DNA sequence: TGCGCCAGCAGCTTGGATCCCCCGTACACTGAAGCTTTCTTT. Full variable domain (outside the CDR3, taken from reference TRBV5-1 and TRBJ1-1): KAGVTQTPRYLIKTRGQQVTLSCSPISGHRSVSWYQQTPGQGLQFLFEYFSETQRNKGNFPGRFSGRQFSNSRSEMNVSTLELGDSALYLCASSLDPPYTEAFFGQGTRLTVV.

This clone was counted a single time. V and J are TRBV7-9 and TRBJ2-7, with TRBD2 as a possible D gene (7 bases). V was clipped by 6 bases and J by 6 bases, with 18 bases between them. The CDR3 spans 14 residues. Germline V gene data show CDR1 as SEHNR and CDR2 as FQNEAQ (reference sequence). The CDR3 DNA is TGTGCCAGCAGTTTTGGGGGGGCAGGCGGCGAGCAGTACTTC. Residues: CASSFGGAGGEQYF.

The J gene is TRBJ2-3, the V gene TRBV19, with TRBD2 matching 10 bases. J gave up 6 bases and V 6 bases, and 12 bases lay outside the gene matches. Germline V lookup: CDR1 LNHDA, CDR2 SQIVND (reference sequence). The CDR3 runs to 16 residues. CDR3 loop: CASRGRLAGASDTQYF. The CDR3 coding sequence is TGTGCCAGTAGGGGTAGGCTAGCGGGGGCGTCTGATACGCAGTATTTT.

This chain links TRBV7-9 with TRBJ1-5; tentative D call: TRBD1 (5 bases). CDR1 is SEHNR and CDR2 is FQNEAQ in the germline V gene (reference sequence). This CDR3 contains 14 residues. V lost 5 bases and J 3 bases, leaving 11 bases between the germline ends. As DNA, the CDR3 is TGTGCCAGCAGCCACGACAGAGACAATCAGCCCCAGCATTTT. It specifies CASSHDRDNQPQHF.

The J gene is TRBJ2-6, the V gene TRBV7-9; TRBD2 agrees at 7 bases. CDR1 and CDR2 from the germline V gene are SEHNR and FQNEAQ (reference sequence). The CDR3 extends over 17 amino acids. J gave up 0 bases and V 5 bases, and 7 bases lay outside the gene matches. CDR3 nucleotide sequence: TGTGCCAGCAGCAAAGCAGGGAGGGGCTCTGGGGCCAACGTCCTGACTTTC. Protein product: CASSKAGRGSGANVLTF.

The chain employs TRBV12-3 or TRBV12-4 and TRBJ2-1; 9 bases fit TRBD1. The CDR3 spans 13 residues. J was trimmed by 7 bases and V by 7 bases; bases with no gene match: 5. The CDR3 DNA is TGTGCCAGCACCCAAGGGACAGGGAATGAGCAGTTCTTC. It encodes CASTQGTGNEQFF.

V usage is TRBV7-2 and J usage is TRBJ2-5; D gene unclear. Deletions cut 5 bases from V and 6 bases from J, with 13 bases between. In germline, CDR1 is SGHTA, CDR2 FQGNSA. The CDR3 covers 13 residues. CDR3 in amino acids: CASSPPPLQTQYF. Here the CDR3 DNA reads TGTGCCAGCAGCCCACCACCCCTACAGACCCAGTACTTC.

This rearrangement joins TRBV19 to TRBJ1-2, with unresolved D. This CDR3 comprises 13 residues. Trimming stripped 6 bases from V and 5 bases from J, with 13 bases between. The germline V gene has CDR1 LNHDA and CDR2 SQIVND (reference sequence). The CDR3 loop reads CASRPRRAYGYTF. CDR3 bases: TGTGCCAGTAGACCTAGGCGGGCTTATGGCTACACCTTC.